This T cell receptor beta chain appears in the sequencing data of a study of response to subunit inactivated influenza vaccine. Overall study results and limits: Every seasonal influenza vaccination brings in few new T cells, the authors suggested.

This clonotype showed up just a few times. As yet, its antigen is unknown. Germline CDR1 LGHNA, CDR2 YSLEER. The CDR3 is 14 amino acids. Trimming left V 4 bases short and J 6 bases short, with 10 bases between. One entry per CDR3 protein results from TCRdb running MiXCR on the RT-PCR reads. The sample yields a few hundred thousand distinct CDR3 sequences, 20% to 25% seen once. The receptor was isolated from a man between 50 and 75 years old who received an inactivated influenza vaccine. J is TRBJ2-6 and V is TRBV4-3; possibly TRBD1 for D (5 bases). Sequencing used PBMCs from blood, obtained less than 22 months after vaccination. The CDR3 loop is CASSPSGQANVLTF. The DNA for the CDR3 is TGCGCCAGCAGCCCTTCCGGACAGGCCAACGTCCTGACTTTC.